This TCR beta chain comes out of a study of cytomegalovirus exposure and HLA in healthy donors. Study findings and constraints: The study recorded 164 TCR beta chains that were cytomegalovirus-associated. There were a few CMV-associated chains whose specificity for CMV antigens was confirmed in vitro.

Worth noting for this clone: What it recognizes is unknown.

The CDR3 loop spans 13 amino acids. The ends were cut back, 2 bases at V and 5 bases at J, with 7 bases in the middle. From germline, CDR1 is SGHTA and CDR2 FQGNSA. PCR amplification relied on 60 Vbeta primers (plus 13 Jbeta primers). As originally analysed: In a later analysis, of 80 million or so unique beta chains, 9 million to 11 million appeared in at least two donors. This table comes from immunoSEQ multiplex PCR, and its TCRdb copy is limited to in-frame clones, with some not included. The D gene and trimming were derived from the DNA, and the V and J assignments and clone size from that table. There are about 150,000 clones in the sample; 70% to 90% occur only once, and roughly 0.5% lies in the top ten.

What was sequenced was PBMCs. This TCR came from a woman in her forties in good health and CMV-seronegative. The chain recombines TRBV7-2 with TRBJ1-5; no firm D call. The CDR3 protein is CASSLMEDQPQHF. The CDR3 nucleotides are TGTGCCAGCAGCTTAATGGAGGATCAGCCCCAGCATTTT.